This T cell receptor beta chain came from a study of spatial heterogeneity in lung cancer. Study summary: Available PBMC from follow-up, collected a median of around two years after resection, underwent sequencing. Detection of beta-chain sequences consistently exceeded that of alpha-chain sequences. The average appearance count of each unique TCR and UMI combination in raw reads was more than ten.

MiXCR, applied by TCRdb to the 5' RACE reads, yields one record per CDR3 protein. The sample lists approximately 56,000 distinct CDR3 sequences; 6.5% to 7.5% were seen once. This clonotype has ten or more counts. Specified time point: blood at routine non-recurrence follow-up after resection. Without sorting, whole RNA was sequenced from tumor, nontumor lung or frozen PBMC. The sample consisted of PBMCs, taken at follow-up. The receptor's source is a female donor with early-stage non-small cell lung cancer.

The CDR3 nucleotides are TGTGCCAGCAGCTTGGTGGGGCGAGGCTACGAGCAGTACTTC. Its protein is CASSLVGRGYEQYF. The V call is TRBV5-5, the J call TRBJ2-7; TRBD1 is a possible D gene (5 bases). The CDR3 is made up of 14 amino acids. V was shortened by 0 bases and J by 3 bases, with 10 bases between the two germline ends. Germline V lookup: CDR1 SGHKS, CDR2 YYEKEE (reference sequence). Filled out from reference TRBV5-5 and TRBJ2-7, the complete variable domain reads DAGVTQSPTHLIKTRGQQVTLRCSPISGHKSVSWYQQVLGQGPQFIFQYYEKEERGRGNFPDRFSARQFPNYSSELNVNALLLGDSALYLCASSLVGRGYEQYFGPGTRLTVT.